This entry lists 9 T cell receptor beta chains sequenced from one sample in a study of cytomegalovirus exposure and HLA in healthy donors. Use of 60 Vbeta and 13 Jbeta primers characterized the PCR. Sequencing used immunoSEQ multiplex PCR; TCRdb keeps in-frame clones, though not all of them. The table lists about 160,000 clones, just under 80% of them singletons. Input material: PBMCs. The receptors stem from a woman aged 50 to 60 in good health and CMV-seronegative.

The table lists this clone with a few counts. The rearrangement uses TRBV28 and TRBJ2-3, with no clear D. With 5 bases removed from V and 3 bases from J, the gap between germline ends came to 12 bases. From germline, CDR1 is MDHEN and CDR2 SYDVKM. This CDR3 comprises 14 residues. CDR3 coding DNA: TGTGCCAGCAGTCACCGGGTTCCGACAGATACGCAGTATTTT. Encoded protein: CASSHRVPTDTQYF.

This clone was recorded only once. The rearrangement links TRBV7-2 to TRBJ2-1, with 8 nucleotides matching TRBD2. The CDR3 extends over 15 amino acids. Germline-derived CDR1 and CDR2 are SGHTA and FQGNSA. The ends lost 1 base at V and 5 bases at J; junction bases unmatched: 4. CDR3: CASSLGGGGNNEQFF. In nucleotides, the CDR3 is TGTGCCAGCAGCTTAGGGGGCGGGGGGAACAATGAGCAGTTCTTC.

The V call is TRBV7-2, the J call TRBJ2-1; TRBD1 matches at 7 bases. V gave up 2 bases and J gave up 9 bases; unmatched junction bases: 7. The CDR3 is 14 residues long. Per germline, CDR1 SGHTA and CDR2 FQGNSA. CDR3 DNA sequence: TGTGCCAGCAGCTTACAGTGGCAGGGGGTTGAGCAGTTCTTC. Protein: CASSLQWQGVEQFF.

The chain has TRBV19 and TRBJ2-1; 9 nucleotides line up with TRBD2. The germline V gene has CDR1 LNHDA and CDR2 SQIVND (reference sequence). J lost 4 bases, V lost 8 bases, and 6 bases had no gene match. There are 14 residues in the CDR3. The CDR3 nucleotides are TGTGCCAGTGGTCTAGCGGGGATATACAATGAGCAGTTCTTC. Its translation: CASGLAGIYNEQFF.

The V gene is TRBV19, the J gene TRBJ1-2, with D perhaps matching TRBD1 (5 bases). The CDR3 extends over 16 amino acids. Germline V CDR1 and CDR2: LNHDA, SQIVND (reference sequence). V lost 0 bases, J lost 8 bases, and 19 bases lay in between. CDR3 protein: CASSIDLTGLTEGYTF. CDR3 nucleotides: TGTGCCAGTAGTATAGACCTCACGGGCCTGACAGAAGGCTACACCTTC.

The gene calls are TRBV4-2 and TRBJ2-1; D unresolved. CDR3 length: 16 amino acids. V lost 0 bases and J 0 bases, leaving 9 bases between the germline ends. CDR1 and CDR2 from the germline V gene are LGHNA and YNFKEQ. CDR3 region: CASSQEPTPSYNEQFF. The CDR3 DNA reads TGTGCCAGCAGCCAAGAACCTACTCCCTCCTACAATGAGCAGTTCTTC.

This clone was seen a handful of times. This sequence joins TRBV2 and TRBJ1-4; 8 nucleotides align to TRBD1. This CDR3 region has 15 residues. Unmatched junction bases numbered 10, after V lost 7 bases and J lost 6 bases. Germline-derived CDR1 and CDR2 are SNHLY and FYNNEI. The CDR3 sequence: CASIRRTGNHEKLFF. The CDR3 DNA sequence: TGTGCCAGCATTAGAAGGACAGGGAACCATGAAAAACTGTTTTTT.

The rearrangement joins TRBV27 to TRBJ2-7; 8 bases map to TRBD1. CDR3 length: 15 amino acids. Germline CDR1 and CDR2: MNHEY and SMNVEV (reference sequence). With V trimmed by 5 bases and J by 5 bases, 11 bases remained unmatched. CDR3 sequence reads: CASSTTDRGRHEQYF. The CDR3 region has the DNA TGTGCCAGCAGTACCACCGACAGGGGCAGACACGAGCAGTACTTC.

The rearrangement links TRBV7-2 to TRBJ2-7; TRBD2 matches 8 bases. Germline values: CDR1 SGHTA, CDR2 FQGNSA. The length of the CDR3 is 16 residues. V shed 5 bases and J 1 base; nucleotides not matched to a gene: 10. The CDR3 bases are TGTGCCAGCAGCATCCTTAGCGGGGAGTGGTCCTACGAGCAGTACTTC. It codes for CASSILSGEWSYEQYF.